Listed below are T cell receptor beta chains from one sample, sequenced in a study of regulatory T cells in long-lasting Graves disease. TCRdb independently ran MiXCR on the multiplex PCR reads; one entry per CDR3 protein. Among 300,000 to 400,000 distinct CDR3 sequences listed, over 15% were seen once. These data also featured in a second study, about T cells in Graves' hyperthyroidism and ophthalmopathy.

The sequences come from peripheral blood mononuclear cells (PBMCs), collected at new diagnosis, from a patient treated with antithyroid drugs. All receptors come from a man aged 35 to 55 with Graves disease. The CDR3 runs from the conserved cysteine through the conserved F or W. A D gene is named only where the DNA matches it firmly. Some rows mark clone size as missing; the rest say once, few, many or name a class of expanded clone.

NA,TRBV24-1,TRBJ2-1,many,CATSAAPLRDRRSSYNEQFF,TGTGCCACCAGTGCCGCTCCCCTCCGGGACCGACGGAGCTCCTACAATGAGCAGTTCTTC
NA,TRBV6-5,TRBJ2-7,many,CASSYTLGQYF,TGTGCCAGCAGTTACACCCTCGGGCAGTACTTC
NA,TRBV27,TRBJ2-7,many,CASSLNRAVVEQYF,TGTGCCAGCAGTTTGAACAGGGCAGTTGTCGAGCAGTACTTC
NA,TRBV6-1,TRBJ1-5,many,CASSNRIPNQPQHF,TGTGCCAGCAGTAACAGGATACCCAATCAGCCCCAGCATTTT
NA,TRBV7-2,TRBJ1-6,NA,CASGWGSQSSYNSPLHF,TGTGCCAGCGGCTGGGGGTCCCAAAGCTCCTATAATTCACCCCTCCACTTT
NA,TRBV3-1,TRBJ1-1,NA,CASSQVVRVGNTEAFF,TGTGCCAGCAGCCAAGTCGTCAGGGTGGGGAACACTGAAGCTTTCTTT
NA,TRBV30,TRBJ2-7,many,CAWSVVGGAYYEQYF,TGTGCCTGGAGTGTAGTTGGGGGGGCTTACTACGAGCAGTACTTC
TRBD2,TRBV11-2,TRBJ2-3,many,CASSQKGLASDTQYF,TGTGCCAGCAGTCAGAAGGGACTAGCATCGGATACGCAGTATTTT
NA,TRBV20-1,TRBJ1-2,many,CSARGSNYGYTF,TGCAGTGCTAGAGGCAGTAACTATGGCTACACCTTC
TRBD2,TRBV20-1,TRBJ2-3,many,CSARDPRRSGGFTNTQYF,TGCAGTGCTAGAGATCCTCGTCGAAGCGGGGGATTTACAAATACGCAGTATTTT
TRBD1,TRBV9,TRBJ2-1,many,CASSARGTGDNEQFF,TGTGCCAGCAGCGCCCGTGGGACAGGGGACAATGAGCAGTTCTTC
NA,TRBV19,TRBJ1-5,NA,CASSMAGNQPQHF,TGTGCCAGTAGTATGGCAGGCAATCAGCCCCAGCATTTT
NA,TRBV12-3/TRBV12-4,TRBJ2-2,many,CASRGGWGRDTGELFF,TGTGCCAGCAGAGGGGGATGGGGTCGGGACACCGGGGAGCTGTTTTTT
NA,TRBV11-1,TRBJ2-1,many,CASSSRDLGSYNEQFF,TGTGCCAGCAGCTCCCGGGACCTCGGCTCCTACAATGAGCAGTTCTTC
NA,TRBV27,TRBJ2-1,many,CASSLSLRHGTSFYNEQFF,TGTGCCAGCAGTTTATCACTCAGACATGGCACGAGCTTCTACAATGAGCAGTTCTTC
NA,TRBV18,TRBJ1-2,NA,CASSRDSQGYYGYTF,TGTGCCAGCTCACGGGATTCACAGGGCTACTATGGCTACACCTTC
NA,TRBV6-2/TRBV6-3,TRBJ1-5,NA,CASSYSGGAGQPQHF,TGTGCCAGCAGTTACTCGGGGGGCGCAGGCCAGCCCCAGCATTTT
NA,TRBV11-1,TRBJ2-5,many,CASSLGVTGRETQYF,TGTGCCAGCAGCTTAGGAGTGACGGGCCGAGAGACCCAGTACTTC
NA,TRBV29-1,TRBJ2-1,many,CSVRTPGDEQFF,TGCAGCGTTAGGACCCCGGGGGATGAGCAGTTCTTC
NA,TRBV2,TRBJ1-5,many,CATQAGAEPQHF,TGTGCCACCCAAGCAGGGGCGGAGCCCCAGCATTTT
NA,TRBV3-1,TRBJ2-7,once,CASSQRTNTREQYF,TGTGCCAGCAGCCAAAGGACCAACACTCGGGAGCAGTACTTC
TRBD2,TRBV20-1,TRBJ2-3,many,CSARPLAGRDTQYF,TGCAGTGCTAGACCACTAGCGGGGAGGGATACGCAGTATTTT
NA,TRBV5-1,TRBJ2-1,many,CASSPRISSPRSSYNEQFF,TGCGCCAGCAGCCCGAGAATATCGTCACCGCGAAGCTCCTACAATGAGCAGTTCTTC
NA,TRBV20-1,TRBJ1-5,many,CSARLTGLQPQHF,TGCAGTGCGAGATTAACAGGGCTTCAGCCCCAGCATTTT
NA,TRBV30,TRBJ2-3,many,CAWSRRGSTDTQYF,TGTGCCTGGAGTCGTCGGGGCAGCACAGATACGCAGTATTTT
NA,TRBV5-1,TRBJ2-7,many,CASSLRDARLEQYF,TGCGCCAGCAGCCTTAGGGATGCCAGACTCGAGCAGTACTTC